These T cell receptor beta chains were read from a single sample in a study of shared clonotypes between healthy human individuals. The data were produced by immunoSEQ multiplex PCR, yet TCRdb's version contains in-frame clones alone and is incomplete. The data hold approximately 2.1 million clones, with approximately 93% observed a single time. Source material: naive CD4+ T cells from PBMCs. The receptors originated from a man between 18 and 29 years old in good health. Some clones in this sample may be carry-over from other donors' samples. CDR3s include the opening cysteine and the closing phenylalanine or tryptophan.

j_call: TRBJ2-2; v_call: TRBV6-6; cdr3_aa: CASSYLTASTGELFF
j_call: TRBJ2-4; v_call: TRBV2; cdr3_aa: CASSRSARAENIQYF
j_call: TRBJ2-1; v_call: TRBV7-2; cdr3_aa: CASSSVGPAFF
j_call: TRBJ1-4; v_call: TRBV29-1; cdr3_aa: CSVVQGDEKLFF
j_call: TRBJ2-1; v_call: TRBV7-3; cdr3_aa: CASSLYPVLAGGPKSYNEQFF
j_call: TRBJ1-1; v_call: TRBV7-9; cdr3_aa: CASGRAGTLLANTEAFF
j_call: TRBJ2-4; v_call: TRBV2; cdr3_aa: CASRPTGFLAKNIQYF
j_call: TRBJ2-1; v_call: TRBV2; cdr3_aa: CASSEEAGNNEQFF
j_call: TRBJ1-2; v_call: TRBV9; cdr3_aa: CASSVQGNYGYTF
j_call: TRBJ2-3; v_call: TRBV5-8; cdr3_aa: CASSLQGGFTDTQYF
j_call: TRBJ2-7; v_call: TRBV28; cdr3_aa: CASSRGSLDEQYF
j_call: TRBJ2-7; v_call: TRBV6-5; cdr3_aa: CASSSPATDEQYF
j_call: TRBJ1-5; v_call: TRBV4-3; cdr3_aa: CASSLGPGGQPQHF
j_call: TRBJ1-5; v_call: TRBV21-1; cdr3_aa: CASTWTLTGRRVDGNQPQHF
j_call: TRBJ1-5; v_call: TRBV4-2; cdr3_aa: CASSQTVYSNQPQHF
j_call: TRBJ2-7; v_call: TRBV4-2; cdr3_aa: CASSQARSSYEQYF
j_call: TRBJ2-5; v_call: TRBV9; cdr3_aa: CASSVGPSGETQYF
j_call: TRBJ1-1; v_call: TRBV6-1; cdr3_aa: CASSEGTVFLNTEAFF
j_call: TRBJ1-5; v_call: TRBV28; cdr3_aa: CASRAGQGVRNQPQHF
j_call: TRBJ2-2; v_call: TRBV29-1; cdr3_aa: CSVAFPLGGELFF
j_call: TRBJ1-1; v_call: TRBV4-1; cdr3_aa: CASSQQENTEAFF
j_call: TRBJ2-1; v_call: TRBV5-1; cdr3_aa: CASSQTTGGRGYEQFF
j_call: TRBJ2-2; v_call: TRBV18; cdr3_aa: CASSPEPGLAGEGKHTGELFF
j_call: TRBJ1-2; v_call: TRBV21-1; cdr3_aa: CASRIGGCGYTF
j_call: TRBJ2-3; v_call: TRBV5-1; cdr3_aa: CASSLSLAGVADTQYF
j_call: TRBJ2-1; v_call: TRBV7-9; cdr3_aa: CASSRPAGQLYNEQFF
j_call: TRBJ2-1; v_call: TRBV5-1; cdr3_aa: CASSSTPGRREHEQFF
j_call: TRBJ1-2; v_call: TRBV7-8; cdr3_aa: CASSLVAVNGYTF
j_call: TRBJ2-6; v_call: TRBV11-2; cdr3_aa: CASSRLVRDTVLTF
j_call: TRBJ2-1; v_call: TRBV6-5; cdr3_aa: CASSYSGRGYNEQFF
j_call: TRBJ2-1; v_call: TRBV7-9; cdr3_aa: CASRGLSSYNEQFF
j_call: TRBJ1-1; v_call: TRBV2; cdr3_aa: CASLNQGNTEAFF
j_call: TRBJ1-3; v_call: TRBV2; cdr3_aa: CASSESSQGSGNTIYF
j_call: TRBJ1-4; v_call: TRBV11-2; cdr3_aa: CASSSGFALANEKLFF
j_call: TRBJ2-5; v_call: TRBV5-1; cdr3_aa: CASSLEGREETQYF
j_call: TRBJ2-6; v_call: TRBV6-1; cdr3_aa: CAGSGLSGANVLTF
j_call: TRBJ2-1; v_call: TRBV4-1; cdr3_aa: CASRRGDLVDEQFF
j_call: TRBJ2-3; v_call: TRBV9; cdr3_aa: CASSARLAGTQYF
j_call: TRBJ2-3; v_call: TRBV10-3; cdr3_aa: CAISEGDTQYF
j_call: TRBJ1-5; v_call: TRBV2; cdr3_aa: CASSKTAGLGQPQHF
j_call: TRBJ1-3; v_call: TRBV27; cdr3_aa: CASSLSYSGNTIYF
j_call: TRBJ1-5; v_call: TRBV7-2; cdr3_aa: CASSPRTGGQPQHF
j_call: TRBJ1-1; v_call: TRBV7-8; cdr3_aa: CASSATGGTEAFF
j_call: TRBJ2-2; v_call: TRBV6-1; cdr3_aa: CASYRLAGVTGELFF
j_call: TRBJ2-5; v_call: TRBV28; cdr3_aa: CASSGGLQETQYF
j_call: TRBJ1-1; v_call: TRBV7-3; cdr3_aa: CASSLAGLNTEAFF
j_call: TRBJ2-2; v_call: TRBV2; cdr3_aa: CASQQGIPGELFF